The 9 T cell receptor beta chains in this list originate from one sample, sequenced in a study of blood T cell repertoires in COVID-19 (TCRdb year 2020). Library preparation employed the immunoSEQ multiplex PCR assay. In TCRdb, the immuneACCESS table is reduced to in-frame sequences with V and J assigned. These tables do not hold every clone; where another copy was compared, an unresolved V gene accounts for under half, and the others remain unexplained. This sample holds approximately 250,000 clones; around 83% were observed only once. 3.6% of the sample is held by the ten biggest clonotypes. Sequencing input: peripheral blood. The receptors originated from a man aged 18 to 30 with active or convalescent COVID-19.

The CDR3 DNA is TGTGCCAGCGGTTGGGGCTACTATGGCTACACCTTC. Protein sequence: CASGWGYYGYTF. The V call is TRBV6-2 or TRBV6-3, the J call TRBJ1-2; maybe TRBD1 (5 bases). V was pared by 8 bases and J by 3 bases, with 10 bases between. CDR1 MNHEY and CDR2 SVGEGT come from the germline V gene. The CDR3 extends over 12 amino acids.

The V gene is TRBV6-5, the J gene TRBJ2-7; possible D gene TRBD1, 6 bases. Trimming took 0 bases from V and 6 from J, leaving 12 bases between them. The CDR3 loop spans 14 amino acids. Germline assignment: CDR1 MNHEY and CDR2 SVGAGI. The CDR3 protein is CASSYSVGAGEQYF. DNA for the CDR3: TGTGCCAGCAGTTACTCGGTGGGGGCAGGCGAGCAGTACTTC.

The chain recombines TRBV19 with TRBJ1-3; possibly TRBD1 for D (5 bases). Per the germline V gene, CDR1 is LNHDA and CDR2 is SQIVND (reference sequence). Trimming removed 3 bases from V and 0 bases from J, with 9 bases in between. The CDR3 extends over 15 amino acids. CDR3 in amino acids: CASSIDSYSGNTIYF. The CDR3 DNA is TGTGCCAGTAGTATCGACAGCTACTCTGGAAACACCATATATTTT.

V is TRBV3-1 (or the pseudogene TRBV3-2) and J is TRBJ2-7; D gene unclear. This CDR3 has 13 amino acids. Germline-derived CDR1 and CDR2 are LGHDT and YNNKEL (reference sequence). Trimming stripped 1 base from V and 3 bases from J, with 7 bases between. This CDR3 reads CASSQGAGYEQYF. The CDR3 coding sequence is TGTGCCAGCAGCCAAGGGGCCGGCTACGAGCAGTACTTC.

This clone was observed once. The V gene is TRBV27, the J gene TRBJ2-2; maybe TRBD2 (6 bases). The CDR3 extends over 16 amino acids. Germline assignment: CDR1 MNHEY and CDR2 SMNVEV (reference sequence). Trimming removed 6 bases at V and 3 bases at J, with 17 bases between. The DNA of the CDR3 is TGTGCCAGCAGCACACTGGAGGGTATCTACACCGGGGAGCTGTTTTTT. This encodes CASSTLEGIYTGELFF.

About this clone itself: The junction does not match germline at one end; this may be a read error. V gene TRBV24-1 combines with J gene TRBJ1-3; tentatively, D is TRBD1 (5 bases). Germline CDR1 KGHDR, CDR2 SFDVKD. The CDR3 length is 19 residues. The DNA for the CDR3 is TGCGCCACCAATAGCCCGGGGGAACGACGGACCCTCTCTGGAAACACCATATATTTT. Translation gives CATNSPGERRTLSGNTIYF.

The CDR3 reads CASSPPDTGELFF. In nucleotides, the CDR3 is TGTGCCAGCTCACCCCCAGACACCGGGGAGCTGTTTTTT. The chain is built from TRBV18 and TRBJ2-2; D uncertain. CDR3 length equals 13 residues. Germline V CDR1 and CDR2: KGHSH, LQKENI. V lost 3 bases, J lost 3 bases, and 5 bases lay in between.

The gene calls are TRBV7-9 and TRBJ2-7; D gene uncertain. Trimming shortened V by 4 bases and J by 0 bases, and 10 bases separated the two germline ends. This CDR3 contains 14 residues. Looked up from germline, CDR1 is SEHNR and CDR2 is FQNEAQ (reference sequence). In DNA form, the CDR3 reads TGTGCCAGCAGCTCTACTACTGGCTCCTACGAGCAGTACTTC. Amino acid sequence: CASSSTTGSYEQYF.

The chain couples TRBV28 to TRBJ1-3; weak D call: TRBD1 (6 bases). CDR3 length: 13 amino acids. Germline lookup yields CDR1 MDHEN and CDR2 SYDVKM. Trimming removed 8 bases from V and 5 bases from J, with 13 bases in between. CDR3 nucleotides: TGTGCCAGCTCCCAGGGGTTGAGAAACACCATATATTTT. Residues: CASSQGLRNTIYF.